The 4 T cell receptor beta chains presented below share a single source sample, sequenced in a study of shared clonotypes between healthy human individuals. Profiling relied on immunoSEQ multiplex PCR, and the TCRdb table lists in-frame clones only, not all of them. The sample yields 950,000 to 1,300,000 clones, under 80% seen once. The sequenced material came from memory CD4+ T cells sorted from blood. Sample subset: CD45RA-negative fraction. The receptors were gathered from a man between 18 and 29 years old in good health.

There are a few counts of this clone. J is TRBJ1-1 and V is TRBV27; D ambiguous. This CDR3 spans 15 amino acids. CDR1 and CDR2 (germline): MNHEY, SMNVEV (reference sequence). V lost 4 bases, J lost 4 bases, and 16 bases lay in between. The CDR3 DNA reads as TGTGCCAGCAGTTCCTCGTCCTTGGGTCGCACTGAAGCTTTCTTT. Protein sequence: CASSSSSLGRTEAFF.

V gene TRBV2 combines with J gene TRBJ2-7; D unclear. Trimming removed 4 bases from V and 0 bases from J, with 13 bases in between. This CDR3 is built from 15 residues. Germline CDR1 reads SNHLY; CDR2 reads FYNNEI. The CDR3, as DNA: TGTGCCAGCAGTGTGCGCGGCATGAGCTCCTACGAGCAGTACTTC. Its protein product is CASSVRGMSSYEQYF.

V and J are TRBV10-3 and TRBJ2-2, with D possibly matching TRBD1 (7 bases). V lost 10 bases, J lost 2 bases, and 17 bases lay in between. This CDR3 region has 15 residues. Germline CDR1 ENHRY, CDR2 SYGVKD. CDR3 DNA sequence: TGTGCCACAGGGGGAGGTCAGGGCAACACCGGGGAGCTGTTTTTT. The encoded protein is CATGGGQGNTGELFF.

This chain uses TRBV11-2 with TRBJ1-1, with unresolved D. The CDR3 consists of 13 residues. Trimming took off 4 bases at V and 0 bases at J, with 6 bases between the two ends. Germline V gene data show CDR1 as SGHAT and CDR2 as FQNNGV. The chain's CDR3 is CASSSGVNTEAFF. The CDR3 bases are TGTGCCAGCAGCTCTGGAGTGAACACTGAAGCTTTCTTT.